This T cell receptor (beta chain) was captured by sequencing in a study of shared clonotypes between healthy human individuals. Whole-study findings and limits: Having only a few donors restricted how much genetic and exposure-history diversity was captured.

Germline CDR1 and CDR2: MGHDK and SYGVNS. Deletions cut 4 bases from V and 0 bases from J, with 19 bases between. This CDR3 region has 17 residues. The table came from immunoSEQ multiplex PCR; TCRdb's copy has only in-frame clones and leaves some out. The repertoire has roughly 2.2 million clones, roughly 92% of them found once; the top ten carry 0.37%. Concerning this clone itself: Its target is not known.

V and J are TRBV25-1 and TRBJ2-7; D is unresolved. The receptor's source is a man between 18 and 29 years old in good health. Some clones in this sample may be carry-over from other donors' samples. Sequencing was done on a sample of naive CD4+ T cells from PBMCs. Documented subset: CD45RA+ positively selected. In DNA, the CDR3 is TGTGCCAGCAGTGGACCCGATAGGGTGGATGCCTCCTACGAGCAGTACTTC. The encoded protein is CASSGPDRVDASYEQYF.